This T cell receptor (beta chain) was recorded in a study of siplizumab effects on memory and regulatory T cells. Findings and limits, study-wide: Naive T cells appeared more varied than memory cells and looked like key alloresponse contributors. Under siplizumab, alloreactive sequences traced to unstimulated CD4+ memory cells were significantly reduced.

It was about 10^5 TCR templates that were assayed per sample. Clones were sequenced by immunoSEQ multiplex PCR, and TCRdb holds only the in-frame ones, with some missing. The sample records more than 60,000 clones, 93% being singletons. With regard to this clone: Its antigen is not identified.

V gave up 4 bases and J gave up 2 bases; unmatched junction bases: 6. Germline CDR1 SGHRS, CDR2 YFSETQ. The CDR3 length is 15 residues. This clonotype was sampled from a human donor in good health. The sample comprised CD8+ T cells sorted from blood. The genes are TRBV5-1 and TRBJ2-7; 10 bases align to TRBD1. The CDR3 sequence: CASSGPGQGPYEQYF. CDR3 sequence (DNA): TGCGCCAGCAGCGGGCCGGGACAGGGGCCCTACGAGCAGTACTTC.